This T cell receptor (beta chain) derives from a study of shared clonotypes between healthy human individuals. Terminally differentiated effector memory CD45RA+ cells were excluded from the naive CD8 cells, which were CD45RO-negative and positively selected for CCR7. A note on this clone: This specimen includes other DNA sequences encoding the same CDR3.

The junction had 2 bases not matched to a gene; V was cut back by 1 base and J by 0 bases. The CDR3 totals 15 residues. Germline CDR1 LGHNA, CDR2 YSLEER. Here immunoSEQ multiplex PCR was the method, and the copy in TCRdb shows in-frame clones only, minus some. The data show millions of clones, about 95% seen once. This TCR was sampled from a man aged 18 to 35 in good health. The specimen was naive CD8+ T cells sorted from blood. The chain has TRBV4-3 and TRBJ2-7, with 8 bases that match TRBD2. CDR3 region: CASSQASGGSYEQYF. CDR3 in DNA: TGCGCCAGCAGCCAAGCGAGCGGGGGCTCCTACGAGCAGTACTTC.